Listed below are T cell receptor beta chains from one sample, sequenced in a study of blood T cells in healthy people across ages. Using its own MiXCR run on the 5' RACE reads, TCRdb lists one record per CDR3 protein. The data hold around 1,500,000 distinct CDR3 sequences, with approximately 28% observed a single time. Sequencing was performed on blood. Receptor source: a woman in her twenties or thirties in good health. The CDR3 runs from the conserved cysteine through the conserved F or W. Fields, in order: clone size, D gene, J gene, V gene, CDR3 DNA, CDR3 protein. A D gene is named only where the DNA matches it firmly. Clone sizes are given selectively: once, few, many, or a class where the clone is expanded.

clone size: many; D gene: TRBD2; J gene: TRBJ2-7; V gene: TRBV5-1; CDR3 DNA: TGCGCCAGCAGCCAGGGACTAGCGGGCTACGAGCAGTACTTC; CDR3 protein: CASSQGLAGYEQYF
clone size: NA; D gene: TRBD2; J gene: TRBJ2-1; V gene: TRBV12-3/TRBV12-4; CDR3 DNA: TGTGCCAGCAGTCCGGGGGGGGTTAGCAACAATGAGCAGTTCTTC; CDR3 protein: CASSPGGVSNNEQFF
clone size: NA; D gene: TRBD1; J gene: TRBJ2-1; V gene: TRBV15; CDR3 DNA: TGTGCCACCAGCAGGGGATTCGGGACAGGGGGGGCCGATGAGCAGTTCTTC; CDR3 protein: CATSRGFGTGGADEQFF
clone size: NA; D gene: NA; J gene: TRBJ2-7; V gene: TRBV7-2; CDR3 DNA: TGTGCCAGCAGCCATCGGACAGCCTCCTACGAGCAGTACTTC; CDR3 protein: CASSHRTASYEQYF
clone size: NA; D gene: NA; J gene: TRBJ1-4; V gene: TRBV20-1; CDR3 DNA: TGCAGTGCTCCGCGCAGGGCTGATGAAAAACTGTTTTTT; CDR3 protein: CSAPRRADEKLFF
clone size: NA; D gene: TRBD2; J gene: TRBJ2-5; V gene: TRBV10-2; CDR3 DNA: TGCGCCAGCAGTAGACTAGCGGGATTCCAAGAGACCCAGTACTTC; CDR3 protein: CASSRLAGFQETQYF
clone size: few; D gene: NA; J gene: TRBJ2-7; V gene: TRBV6-1; CDR3 DNA: TGTGCCAGCAGTGGGCGTACGAGGGGCTCCTACGAGCAGTACTTC; CDR3 protein: CASSGRTRGSYEQYF
clone size: NA; D gene: NA; J gene: TRBJ2-1; V gene: TRBV10-3; CDR3 DNA: TGTGCCATCGGTGGAGGGTCTGAGCAGTTCTTC; CDR3 protein: CAIGGGSEQFF
clone size: NA; D gene: TRBD1; J gene: TRBJ1-2; V gene: TRBV3-1; CDR3 DNA: TGTGCCAGCAGCCAAGTGCGGGACAGGAAATATGGCTACACCTTC; CDR3 protein: CASSQVRDRKYGYTF
clone size: many; D gene: TRBD1; J gene: TRBJ1-2; V gene: TRBV29-1; CDR3 DNA: TGCAGCGTTGGCCCTCGGACAGGAAACTATGGCTACACCTTC; CDR3 protein: CSVGPRTGNYGYTF
clone size: NA; D gene: NA; J gene: TRBJ1-5; V gene: TRBV19; CDR3 DNA: TGTGCCAGTAGTACCCCCGTACGGTCAAATCAGCCCCAGCATTTT; CDR3 protein: CASSTPVRSNQPQHF
clone size: NA; D gene: NA; J gene: TRBJ2-7; V gene: TRBV7-8; CDR3 DNA: TGTGCCAGCAGCTTCGAGACAGGAAAGGACGAGCAGTACTTC; CDR3 protein: CASSFETGKDEQYF
clone size: many; D gene: NA; J gene: TRBJ2-1; V gene: TRBV12-3/TRBV12-4; CDR3 DNA: TGTGCCAGCTCAGGTGACAGCGATGAGCAGTTCTTC; CDR3 protein: CASSGDSDEQFF
clone size: few; D gene: NA; J gene: TRBJ2-1; V gene: TRBV21-1; CDR3 DNA: TGTGCCAGCAGCCCCAACGGGACTAGCGGGAGCAATGAGCAGTTCTTC; CDR3 protein: CASSPNGTSGSNEQFF